This T cell receptor (beta chain) was sequenced in a study of a mutant IDH1 vaccine in newly diagnosed glioma. The method was immunoSEQ multiplex PCR; TCRdb's version includes in-frame clones alone and lacks a portion of them. The table lists some 40,000 clones, 65% to 80% of them singletons, with roughly 10% in the top ten. Time point here: week 47, end of study. The study gave 300 ug of mutant IDH1 20-mer peptide per vaccine dose, with topical imiquimod. Details on this clone: Its antigen is unidentified.

Sequencing was performed on PBMCs, taken from a glioma patient whose treatment included an IDH1 peptide vaccine. The TCR originated in a middle-aged man with glioma.

As DNA, the CDR3 is TGTGCCAGCAGCTTAGTGCGCGGGCCTCAGGAGACCCAGTACTTC. Translation gives CASSLVRGPQETQYF. The V call is TRBV7-2, the J call TRBJ2-5; tentatively, D is TRBD2 (5 bases). The length of the CDR3 is 15 residues. V lost 1 base, J lost 5 bases, and 14 bases lay in between. Germline loops: CDR1 SGHTA, CDR2 FQGNSA.